The 12 T cell receptor beta chains in this list originate from one sample, sequenced in a study of vaccination effects on CD4 cells after COVID-19. The antigens for these receptors are not known. TCRdb keeps only in-frame clones here, not all; method: immunoSEQ multiplex PCR. Of tens of thousands of clones in the sample, just under 80% are singletons; the top ten hold roughly 2%. Antigen-specific CD4+ T cell clonotypes were called by their expansion after viral peptide-pool culture in ViraFEST. Around day 10 of culture, CD4+ T cells were separated out. Every participant took two doses of the BNT162b2 or mRNA-1273 vaccine. Specimen: CD4+ T cells from PBMCs cultured with HCoV-OC43 spike peptides, collected after COVID-19 vaccination. Subset defined: HCoV-OC43 spike overlapping peptide pool stimulation. The source is a human donor who received a COVID-19 vaccine.

The genes are TRBV5-1 and TRBJ1-1; D may be TRBD1 (6 bases). Germline CDR1 is SGHRS and CDR2 is YFSETQ. Trimming shortened V by 0 bases and J by 2 bases, and 11 bases separated the two germline ends. This CDR3 region has 15 residues. CDR3 nucleotides: TGCGCCAGCAGCTTGGTTGGGGGCAAAAACACTGAAGCTTTCTTT. Protein product: CASSLVGGKNTEAFF.

The rearrangement joins TRBV2 to TRBJ1-1, with D perhaps TRBD1 (6 bases). The ends were cut back, 8 bases at V and 0 bases at J, with 10 bases in the middle. This CDR3 contains 13 residues. The V gene's germline CDR1 is SNHLY and CDR2 FYNNEI. The CDR3 is CASGGHLNTEAFF. DNA for the CDR3: TGTGCCAGCGGGGGACATCTGAACACTGAAGCTTTCTTT.

The chain carries TRBV7-2 and TRBJ1-2, with D perhaps TRBD1 (5 bases). CDR1 is SGHTA and CDR2 is FQGNSA in the germline V gene. The CDR3 is 14 amino acids. The germline V and J ends were trimmed by 2 bases and 5 bases, with 12 bases remaining between them. The CDR3 is CASSLSRDVYGYTF. CDR3 in DNA: TGTGCCAGCAGCTTAAGTAGGGACGTTTATGGCTACACCTTC.

This clone is a singleton in its sample. The V and J genes are TRBV6-6 and TRBJ2-1, with TRBD1 matching over 7 bases. V lost 4 bases to trimming and J lost 2 bases; unmatched junction nucleotides: 5. Germline CDR1 is MNHNY and CDR2 is SVGAGI (reference sequence). This CDR3 spans 15 amino acids. This chain's CDR3 is CASSFGQAAYNEQFF. The DNA for the CDR3 is TGTGCCAGCAGTTTCGGACAGGCCGCCTACAATGAGCAGTTCTTC.

The chain recombines TRBV15 with TRBJ1-3; the match to TRBD1 covers 7 bases. V gave up 1 base and J gave up 4 bases; unmatched junction bases: 7. Germline-derived CDR1 and CDR2 are LNHNV and YYDKDF (reference sequence). CDR3 size: 16 residues. This CDR3 is CATSRGGRGRGNTIYF. The CDR3 DNA reads as TGTGCCACCAGCAGAGGGGGGAGGGGGCGCGGAAACACCATATATTTT.

The chain combines TRBV9 with TRBJ1-2; 7 bases map to TRBD1. CDR1 is SGDLS, CDR2 YYNGEE, per germline. With 0 bases clipped from V and 4 bases from J, the junction kept 6 bases outside the gene matches. The CDR3 covers 15 residues. CDR3 amino acids: CASSVGRDRLYGYTF. DNA of the CDR3: TGTGCCAGCAGCGTAGGTCGGGACAGACTCTATGGCTACACCTTC.

The chain employs TRBV27 and TRBJ2-3; TRBD2 matches at 7 bases. Germline assignment: CDR1 MNHEY and CDR2 SMNVEV (reference sequence). The CDR3 consists of 13 residues. With V trimmed by 6 bases and J by 11 bases, 11 bases remained unmatched. The CDR3 nucleotides are TGTGCCAGCAGGGTTATGGCGGGGGAAAGGCAGTATTTT. Translating gives CASRVMAGERQYF.

This rearrangement joins TRBV6-5 to TRBJ2-2; 12 bases agree with TRBD1. Germline V gene data show CDR1 as MNHEY and CDR2 as SVGAGI. The V and J ends lost 10 bases and 4 bases, in that order; junction bases with no gene match: 4. This CDR3 region has 14 residues. The CDR3 spells CAIRDRGLTGELFF. DNA of the CDR3: TGTGCCATCCGGGACAGGGGGCTCACCGGGGAGCTGTTTTTT.

The chain is built from TRBV15 and TRBJ2-1, with TRBD2 identical over 14 bases. This CDR3 comprises 20 residues. Germline V lookup: CDR1 LNHNV, CDR2 YYDKDF (reference sequence). V was pared by 4 bases and J by 0 bases, with 11 bases of the junction left unmatched. CDR3 coding DNA: TGTGCCACCAGCACAATCGGGACTAGCGGGGGAGCGAGCTCCTACAATGAGCAGTTCTTC. Translated, it gives CATSTIGTSGGASSYNEQFF.

This clone has a handful of counts. The CDR3 bases are TGCGCCAGCAGCTTGGGCGTTGGGGGGGCGCAGGAAGCTTTCTTT. It translates to CASSLGVGGAQEAFF. The V gene is TRBV5-1, the J gene TRBJ1-1, with TRBD1 as a possible D gene (6 bases). The CDR3 totals 15 residues. The V gene lost 0 bases and the J gene lost 8 bases, with 17 bases spanning the gap. The V gene's germline CDR1 is SGHRS and CDR2 YFSETQ.

This chain joins TRBV6-5 and TRBJ1-3; TRBD1 matches at 9 bases. There are 15 residues in the CDR3. V was pared by 11 bases and J by 3 bases, with 11 bases of the junction left unmatched. CDR1 MNHEY and CDR2 SVGAGI come from the germline V gene. The CDR3 bases are TGTGCCGCGAGGGGACAGGGACTTCTTGGAAACACCATATATTTT. Protein sequence: CAARGQGLLGNTIYF.

The V gene is TRBV7-7, the J gene TRBJ2-5; maybe TRBD2 (7 bases). The V end lost 2 bases, the J end lost 5 bases, and 18 bases lay between the germline ends. Germline V CDR1 and CDR2: SSHAT, FNYEAQ (reference sequence). CDR3 size: 16 residues. CDR3 loop: CASSLSLSRGQETQYF. The CDR3, as DNA: TGTGCCAGCAGCTTATCGCTTTCGCGGGGGCAGGAGACCCAGTACTTC. The full variable domain, in which reference TRBV7-7 and TRBJ2-5 provide the parts outside the CDR3, is GAGVSQSPRYKVTKRGQDVTLRCDPISSHATLYWYQQALGQGPEFLTYFNYEAQPDKSGLPSDRFSAERPEGSISTLTIQRTEQRDSAMYRCASSLSLSRGQETQYFGPGTRLLVL.